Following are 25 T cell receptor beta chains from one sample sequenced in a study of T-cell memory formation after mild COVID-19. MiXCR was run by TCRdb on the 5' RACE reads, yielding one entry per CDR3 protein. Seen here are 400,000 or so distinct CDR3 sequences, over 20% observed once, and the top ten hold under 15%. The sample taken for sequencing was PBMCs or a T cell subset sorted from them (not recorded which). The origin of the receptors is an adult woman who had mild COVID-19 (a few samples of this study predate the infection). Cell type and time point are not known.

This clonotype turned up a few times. In nucleotides, the CDR3 is TGTGCCAGCAGTTCCCCTCGGGGGGCGGACGAGCAGTACTTC. It is translated as CASSSPRGADEQYF. The J gene is TRBJ2-7, the V gene TRBV6-2 or TRBV6-3; TRBD2 is a possible D gene (7 bases). V was pared by 4 bases and J by 5 bases, with 15 bases between. Germline V CDR1 and CDR2: MNHEY, SVGEGT. The CDR3 runs to 14 residues.

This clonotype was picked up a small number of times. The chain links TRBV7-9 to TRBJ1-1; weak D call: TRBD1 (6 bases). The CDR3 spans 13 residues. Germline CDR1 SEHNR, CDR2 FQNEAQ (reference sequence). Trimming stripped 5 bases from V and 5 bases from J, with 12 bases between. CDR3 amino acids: CASSATGFTEAFF. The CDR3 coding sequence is TGTGCCAGCAGCGCAACAGGGTTTACTGAAGCTTTCTTT.

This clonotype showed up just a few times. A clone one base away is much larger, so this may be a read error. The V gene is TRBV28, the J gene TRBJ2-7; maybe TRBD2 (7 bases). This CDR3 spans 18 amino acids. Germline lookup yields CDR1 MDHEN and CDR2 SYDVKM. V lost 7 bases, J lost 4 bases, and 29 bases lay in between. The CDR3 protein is CASTSSVLSGTMVYEQYF. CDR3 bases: TGTGCCAGCACCAGCTCCGTCTTAAGCGGGACAATGGTGTACGAGCAGTACTTC.

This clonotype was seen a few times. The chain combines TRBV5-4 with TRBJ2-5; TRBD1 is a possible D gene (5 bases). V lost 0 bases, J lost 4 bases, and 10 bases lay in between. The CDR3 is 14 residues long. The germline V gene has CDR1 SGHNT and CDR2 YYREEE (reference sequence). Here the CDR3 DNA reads TGTGCCAGCAGCTTGGCCAGGGTGGGAGAGACCCAGTACTTC. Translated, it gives CASSLARVGETQYF. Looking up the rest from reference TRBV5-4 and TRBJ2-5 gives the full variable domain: ETGVTQSPTHLIKTRGQQVTLRCSSQSGHNTVSWYQQALGQGPQFIFQYYREEENGRGNFPPRFSGLQFPNYSSELNVNALELDDSALYLCASSLARVGETQYFGPGTRLLVL.

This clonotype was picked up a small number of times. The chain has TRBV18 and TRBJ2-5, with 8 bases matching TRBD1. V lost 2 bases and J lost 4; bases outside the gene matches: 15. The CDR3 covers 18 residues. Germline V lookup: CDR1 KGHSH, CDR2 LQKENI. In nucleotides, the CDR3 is TGTGCCAGCTCACCATACGAAGTTGGGGACAGGAGAGGAGAGACCCAGTACTTC. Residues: CASSPYEVGDRRGETQYF.

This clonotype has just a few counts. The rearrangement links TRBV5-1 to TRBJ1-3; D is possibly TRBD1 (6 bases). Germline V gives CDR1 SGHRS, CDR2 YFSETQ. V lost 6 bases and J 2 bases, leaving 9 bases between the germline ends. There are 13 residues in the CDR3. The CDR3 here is CASKGVPGNTIYF. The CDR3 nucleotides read TGCGCCAGCAAGGGGGTCCCTGGAAACACCATATATTTT. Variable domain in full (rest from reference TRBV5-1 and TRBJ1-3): KAGVTQTPRYLIKTRGQQVTLSCSPISGHRSVSWYQQTPGQGLQFLFEYFSETQRNKGNFPGRFSGRQFSNSRSEMNVSTLELGDSALYLCASKGVPGNTIYFGEGSWLTVV.

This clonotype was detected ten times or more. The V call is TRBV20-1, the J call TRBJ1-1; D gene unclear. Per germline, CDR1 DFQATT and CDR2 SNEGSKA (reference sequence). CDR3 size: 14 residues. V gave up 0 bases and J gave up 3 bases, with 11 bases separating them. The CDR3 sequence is CSARDRVRYTEAFF. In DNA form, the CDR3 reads TGCAGTGCTAGAGATCGAGTACGGTACACTGAAGCTTTCTTT.

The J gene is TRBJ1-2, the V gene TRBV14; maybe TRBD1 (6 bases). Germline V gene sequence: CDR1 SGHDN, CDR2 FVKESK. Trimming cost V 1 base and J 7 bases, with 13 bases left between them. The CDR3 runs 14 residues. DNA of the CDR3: TGTGCCAGCAGCCAAGTCGGGGACATCAGTGGCTACACCTTC. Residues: CASSQVGDISGYTF.

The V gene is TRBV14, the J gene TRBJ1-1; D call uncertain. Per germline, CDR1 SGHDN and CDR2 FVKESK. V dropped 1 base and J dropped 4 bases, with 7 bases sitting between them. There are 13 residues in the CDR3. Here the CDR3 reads CASSQGPLTEAFF. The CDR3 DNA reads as TGTGCCAGCAGCCAAGGGCCCCTCACTGAAGCTTTCTTT. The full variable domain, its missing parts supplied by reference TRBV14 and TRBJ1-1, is EAGVTQFPSHSVIEKGQTVTLRCDPISGHDNLYWYRRVMGKEIKFLLHFVKESKQDESGMPNNRFLAERTGGTYSTLKVQPAELEDSGVYFCASSQGPLTEAFFGQGTRLTVV.

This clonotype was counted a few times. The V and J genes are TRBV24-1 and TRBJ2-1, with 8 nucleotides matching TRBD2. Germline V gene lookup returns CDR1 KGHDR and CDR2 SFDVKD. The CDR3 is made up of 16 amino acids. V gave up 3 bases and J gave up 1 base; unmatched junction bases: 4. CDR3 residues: CATSDNLAGSYNEQFF. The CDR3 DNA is TGTGCCACCAGTGATAACCTAGCGGGTTCCTACAATGAGCAGTTCTTC.

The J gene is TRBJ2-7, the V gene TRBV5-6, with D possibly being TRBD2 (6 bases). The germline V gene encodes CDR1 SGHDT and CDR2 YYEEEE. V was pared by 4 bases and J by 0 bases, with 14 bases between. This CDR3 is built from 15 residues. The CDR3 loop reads CASSKGRDSSYEQYF. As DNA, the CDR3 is TGTGCCAGCAGCAAGGGCCGGGACTCCTCCTACGAGCAGTACTTC. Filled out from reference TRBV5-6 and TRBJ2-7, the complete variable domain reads DAGVTQSPTHLIKTRGQQVTLRCSPKSGHDTVSWYQQALGQGPQFIFQYYEEEERQRGNFPDRFSGHQFPNYSSELNVNALLLGDSALYLCASSKGRDSSYEQYFGPGTRLTVT.

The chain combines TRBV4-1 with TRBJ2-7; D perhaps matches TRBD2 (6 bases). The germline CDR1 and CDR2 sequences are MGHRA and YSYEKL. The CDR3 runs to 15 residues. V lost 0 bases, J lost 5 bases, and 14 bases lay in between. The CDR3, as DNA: TGCGCCAGCAGCCAAGAGATTGCGGGGAATGACGAGCAGTACTTC. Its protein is CASSQEIAGNDEQYF.

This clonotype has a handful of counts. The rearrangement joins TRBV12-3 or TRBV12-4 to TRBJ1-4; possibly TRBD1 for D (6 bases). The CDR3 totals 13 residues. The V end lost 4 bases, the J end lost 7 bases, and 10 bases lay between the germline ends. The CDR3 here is CASSSQGSEKLFF. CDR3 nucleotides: TGTGCCAGCAGTTCGCAGGGGAGTGAAAAACTGTTTTTT.

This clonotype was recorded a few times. This chain's CDR3 is CASSSTWTLTPNNEQFF. In DNA form, the CDR3 reads TGTGCCAGCAGCTCCACCTGGACATTGACTCCCAACAATGAGCAGTTCTTC. V usage is TRBV7-9 and J usage is TRBJ2-1; D might be TRBD1 (5 bases). From germline, CDR1 is SEHNR and CDR2 FQNEAQ (reference sequence). The CDR3 has 17 amino acids. V lost 4 bases, J lost 5 bases, and 21 bases lay in between.

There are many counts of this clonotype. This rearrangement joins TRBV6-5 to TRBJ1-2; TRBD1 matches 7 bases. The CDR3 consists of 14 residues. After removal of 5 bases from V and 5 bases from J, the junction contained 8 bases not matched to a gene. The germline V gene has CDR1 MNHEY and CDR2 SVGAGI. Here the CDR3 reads CASSRTGTVYGYTF. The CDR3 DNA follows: TGTGCCAGCAGTCGTACCGGGACAGTGTATGGCTACACCTTC.

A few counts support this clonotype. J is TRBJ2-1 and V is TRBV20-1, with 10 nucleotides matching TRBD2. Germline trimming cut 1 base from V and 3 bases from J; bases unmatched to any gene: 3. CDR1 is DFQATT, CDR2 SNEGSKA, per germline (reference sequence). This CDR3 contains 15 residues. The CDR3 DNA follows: TGCAGTGCTAGAGCCCTAGCGGGAGACTACAATGAGCAGTTCTTC. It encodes CSARALAGDYNEQFF.

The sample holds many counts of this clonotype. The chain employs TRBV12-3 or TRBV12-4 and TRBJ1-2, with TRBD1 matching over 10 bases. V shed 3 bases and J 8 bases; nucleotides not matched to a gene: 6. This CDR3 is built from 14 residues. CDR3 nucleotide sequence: TGTGCCAGCAGTTTCGGACAGGGGGACTTCGGCTACACCTTC. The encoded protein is CASSFGQGDFGYTF.

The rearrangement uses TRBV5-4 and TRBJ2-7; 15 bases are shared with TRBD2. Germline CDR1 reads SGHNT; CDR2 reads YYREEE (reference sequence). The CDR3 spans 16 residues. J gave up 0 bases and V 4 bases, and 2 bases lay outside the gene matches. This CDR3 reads CASSGTSGRSSYEQYF. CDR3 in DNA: TGTGCCAGCAGCGGGACTAGCGGGAGGAGCTCCTACGAGCAGTACTTC.

CDR3 residues: CASSKGTDYEQYF. The CDR3 DNA reads as TGTGCCAGCAGCAAAGGGACAGACTACGAGCAGTACTTC. The J gene is TRBJ2-7, the V gene TRBV21-1; the D call TRBD1 from the table was never checked on the DNA. TRBV21-1 is labeled a pseudogene. CDR3 length equals 13 residues.

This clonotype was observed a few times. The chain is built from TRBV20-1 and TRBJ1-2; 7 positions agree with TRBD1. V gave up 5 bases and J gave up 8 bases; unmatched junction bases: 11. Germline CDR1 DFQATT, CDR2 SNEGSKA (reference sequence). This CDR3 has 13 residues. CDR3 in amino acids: CSAEGTAGKGYTF. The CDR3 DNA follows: TGCAGTGCTGAGGGGACAGCGGGTAAAGGCTACACCTTC.

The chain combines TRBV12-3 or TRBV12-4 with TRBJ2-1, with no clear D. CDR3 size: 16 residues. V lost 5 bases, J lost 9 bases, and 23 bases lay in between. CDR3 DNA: TGTGCCAGCAGTCCCCTGTCGGGTCTACCCGTAGCTGAGCAGTTCTTC. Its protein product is CASSPLSGLPVAEQFF.

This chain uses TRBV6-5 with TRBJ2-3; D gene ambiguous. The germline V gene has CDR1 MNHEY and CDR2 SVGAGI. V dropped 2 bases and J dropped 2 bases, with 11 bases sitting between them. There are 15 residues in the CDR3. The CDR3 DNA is TGTGCCAGCAGTTACACGGCAACCGCCACAGATACGCAGTATTTT. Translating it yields CASSYTATATDTQYF.

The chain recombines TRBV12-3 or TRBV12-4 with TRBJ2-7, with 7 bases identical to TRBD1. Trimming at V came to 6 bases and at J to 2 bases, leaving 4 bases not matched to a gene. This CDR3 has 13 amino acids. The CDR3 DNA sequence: TGTGCCAGCAGAGACGGGACAGCCTACGAGCAGTACTTC. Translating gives CASRDGTAYEQYF.

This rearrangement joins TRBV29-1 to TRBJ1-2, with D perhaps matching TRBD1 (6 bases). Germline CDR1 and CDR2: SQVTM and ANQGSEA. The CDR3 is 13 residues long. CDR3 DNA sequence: TGCAGTATCCGTACAGGGTTGTACTATGGCTACACCTTC. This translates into CSIRTGLYYGYTF.

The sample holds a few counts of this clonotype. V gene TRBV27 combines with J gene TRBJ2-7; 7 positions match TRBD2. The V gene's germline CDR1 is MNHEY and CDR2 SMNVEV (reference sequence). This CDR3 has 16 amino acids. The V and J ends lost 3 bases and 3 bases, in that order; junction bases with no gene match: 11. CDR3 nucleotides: TGTGCCAGCAGTTTTCAGGGTGGAGCGGGGTACTACGAGCAGTACTTC. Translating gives CASSFQGGAGYYEQYF.